The TCR beta chain under discussion was sequenced for a study of cytomegalovirus exposure and HLA in healthy donors. Study outcomes and limitations: According to an earlier analysis, most TCR beta V segments yielded productive rearrangements about 87% or about 30% of the time. As confirmed in vitro, a few CMV-associated chains were specific for CMV antigens. Altogether, some 170 TCR beta chains were recorded as cytomegalovirus-associated.

This clone was recorded once. Its specificity is not known. This CDR3 region has 13 residues. Germline V gene sequence: CDR1 MDHEN, CDR2 SYDVKM. V was trimmed by 7 bases and J by 4 bases, leaving 13 bases between them. Both 60 Vbeta primers and 13 Jbeta primers went into the PCR. Per the study methods: Tens of millions of unique TCR beta chains, 10 million to 14 million shared, were counted in a later analysis. Assay used: immunoSEQ multiplex PCR; TCRdb lists only in-frame clones, some missing. V, J and clone size derive from that table, while D and trimming were established from the DNA sequence. The sample contains about 260,000 clones, around four fifths of which appear only once.

This sequence was found in a woman between 40 and 55 years old in good health and CMV-seropositive. The gene calls are TRBV28 and TRBJ2-5, with D perhaps matching TRBD1 (5 bases). The specimen was PBMCs. This CDR3 is CASTQGGRETQYF. The CDR3 coding sequence is TGTGCCAGCACCCAGGGTGGAAGAGAGACCCAGTACTTC.